Given below is one T cell receptor (beta chain) in context. The germline V and J ends were trimmed by 3 bases and 7 bases, with 13 bases remaining between them. This CDR3 is 13 amino acids long. The germline V gene has CDR1 SEHNR and CDR2 FQNEAQ (reference sequence). This sample stems from a study of blood T cell repertoires in COVID-19. Study background: Nucleic acid was either cDNA or gDNA, and it came from T cells, B-cell-depleted T cells, or PBMCs.

A Seattle source enrolled patients during active infection and followed them longitudinally. Libraries were prepared by immunoSEQ multiplex PCR; TCRdb keeps only in-frame clonotypes and omits some of them. The profile shows 350,000 or so clones, about 87% of them singletons. The chain carries TRBV7-9 and TRBJ2-7; no clear D gene. The sequencing sample was made of peripheral blood. The source of this sequence is a woman aged 30 to 39 with COVID-19, enrolled during active disease. CDR3 region: CASSFSPRTEQYV. The CDR3 DNA reads TGTGCCAGCAGCTTTTCTCCACGCACAGAGCAGTACGTC.